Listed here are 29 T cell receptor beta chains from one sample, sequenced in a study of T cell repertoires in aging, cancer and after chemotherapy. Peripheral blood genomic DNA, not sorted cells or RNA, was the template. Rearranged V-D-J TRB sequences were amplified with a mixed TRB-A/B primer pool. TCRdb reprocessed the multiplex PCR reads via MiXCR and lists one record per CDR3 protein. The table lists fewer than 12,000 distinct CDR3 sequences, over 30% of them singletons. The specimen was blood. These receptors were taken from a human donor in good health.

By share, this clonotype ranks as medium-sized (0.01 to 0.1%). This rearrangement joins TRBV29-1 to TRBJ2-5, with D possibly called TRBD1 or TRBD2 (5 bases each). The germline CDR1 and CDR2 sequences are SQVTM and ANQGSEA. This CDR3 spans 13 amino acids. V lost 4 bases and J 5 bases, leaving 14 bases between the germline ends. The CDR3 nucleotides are TGCAGCGTTGGCCGAGGGACCTCGGAGACCCAGTACTTC. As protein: CSVGRGTSETQYF.

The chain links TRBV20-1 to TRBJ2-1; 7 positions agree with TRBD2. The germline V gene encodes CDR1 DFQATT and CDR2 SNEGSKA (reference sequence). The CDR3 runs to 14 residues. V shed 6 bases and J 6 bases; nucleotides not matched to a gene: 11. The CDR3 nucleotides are TGCAGTGCGTTAGCGGGCAGGACCTTCAATGAGCAGTTCTTC. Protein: CSALAGRTFNEQFF.

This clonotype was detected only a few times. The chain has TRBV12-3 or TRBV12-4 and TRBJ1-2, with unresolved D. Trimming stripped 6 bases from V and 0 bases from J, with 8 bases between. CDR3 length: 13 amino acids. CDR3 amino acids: CASSLDPNYGYTF. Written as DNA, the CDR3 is TGTGCCAGCAGCTTGGATCCTAACTATGGCTACACCTTC.

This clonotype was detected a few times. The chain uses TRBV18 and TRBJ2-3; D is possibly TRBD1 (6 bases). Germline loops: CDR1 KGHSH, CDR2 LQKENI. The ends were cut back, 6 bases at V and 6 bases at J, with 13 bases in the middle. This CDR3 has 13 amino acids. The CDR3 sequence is CASSLITGDTQYF. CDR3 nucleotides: TGTGCCAGCTCGCTAATTACAGGGGATACGCAGTATTTT. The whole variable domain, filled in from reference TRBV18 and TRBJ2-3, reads NAGVMQNPRHLVRRRGQEARLRCSPMKGHSHVYWYRQLPEEGLKFMVYLQKENIIDESGMPKERFSAEFPKEGPSILRIQQVVRGDSAAYFCASSLITGDTQYFGPGTRLTVL.

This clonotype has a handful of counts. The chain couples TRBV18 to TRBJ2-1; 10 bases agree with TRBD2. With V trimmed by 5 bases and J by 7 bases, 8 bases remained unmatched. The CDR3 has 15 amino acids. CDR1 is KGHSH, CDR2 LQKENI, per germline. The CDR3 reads CASSSLAGKGNEQFF. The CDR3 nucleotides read TGTGCCAGCTCATCACTAGCGGGAAAAGGGAATGAGCAGTTCTTC.

DNA of the CDR3: TGTGCCAGCAGCTTAGCGGGACTACGGGACAATGAGCAGTTCTTC. Translating it yields CASSLAGLRDNEQFF. This sequence joins TRBV7-9 and TRBJ2-1, with TRBD2 matching over 7 bases. Germline-derived CDR1 and CDR2 are SEHNR and FQNEAQ (reference sequence). CDR3 length equals 15 residues. Unmatched junction bases numbered 4, after V lost 0 bases and J lost 5 bases.

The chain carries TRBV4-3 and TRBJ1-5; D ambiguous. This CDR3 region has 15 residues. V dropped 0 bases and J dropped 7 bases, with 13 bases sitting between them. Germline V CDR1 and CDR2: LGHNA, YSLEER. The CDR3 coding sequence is TGCGCCAGCAGCCAAGATTTCTATGGCGAACAGCCCCAGCATTTT. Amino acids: CASSQDFYGEQPQHF.

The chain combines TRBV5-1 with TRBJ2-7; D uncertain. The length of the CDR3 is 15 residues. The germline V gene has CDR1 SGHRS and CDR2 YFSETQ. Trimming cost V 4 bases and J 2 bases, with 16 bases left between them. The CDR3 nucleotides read TGCGCCAGCAGCCCATCCAATCCTAGGGCCTACGAGCAGTACTTC. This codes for CASSPSNPRAYEQYF. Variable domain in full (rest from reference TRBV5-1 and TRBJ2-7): KAGVTQTPRYLIKTRGQQVTLSCSPISGHRSVSWYQQTPGQGLQFLFEYFSETQRNKGNFPGRFSGRQFSNSRSEMNVSTLELGDSALYLCASSPSNPRAYEQYFGPGTRLTVT.

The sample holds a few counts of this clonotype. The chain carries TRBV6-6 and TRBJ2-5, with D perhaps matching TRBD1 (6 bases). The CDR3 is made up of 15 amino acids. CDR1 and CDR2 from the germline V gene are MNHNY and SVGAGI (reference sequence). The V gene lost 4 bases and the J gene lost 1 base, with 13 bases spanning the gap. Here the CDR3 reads CASSSLLDSQETQYF. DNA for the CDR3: TGTGCCAGCAGTTCCCTCCTGGACAGCCAAGAGACCCAGTACTTC.

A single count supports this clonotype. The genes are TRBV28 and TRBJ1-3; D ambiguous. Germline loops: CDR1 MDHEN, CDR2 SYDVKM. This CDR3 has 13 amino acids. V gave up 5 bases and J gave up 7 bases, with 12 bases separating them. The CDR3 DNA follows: TGTGCCAGCAGTATCGACCCCCGGAACACCATATATTTT. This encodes CASSIDPRNTIYF.

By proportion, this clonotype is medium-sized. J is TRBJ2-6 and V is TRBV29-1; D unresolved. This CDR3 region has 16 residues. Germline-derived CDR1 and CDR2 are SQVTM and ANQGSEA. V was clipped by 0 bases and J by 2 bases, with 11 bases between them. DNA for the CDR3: TGCAGCGTTGAAGACGCAAAGCCTACTGGGGCCAACGTCCTGACTTTC. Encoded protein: CSVEDAKPTGANVLTF.

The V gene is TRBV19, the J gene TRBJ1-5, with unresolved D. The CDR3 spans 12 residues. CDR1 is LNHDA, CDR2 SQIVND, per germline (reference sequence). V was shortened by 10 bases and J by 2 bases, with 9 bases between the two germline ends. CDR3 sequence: CATRRGNQPQHF. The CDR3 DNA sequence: TGTGCCACCCGCCGGGGCAATCAGCCCCAGCATTTT.

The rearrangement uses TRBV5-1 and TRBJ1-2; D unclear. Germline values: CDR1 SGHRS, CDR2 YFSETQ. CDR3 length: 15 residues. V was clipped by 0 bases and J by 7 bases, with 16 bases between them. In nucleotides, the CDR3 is TGCGCCAGCAGCTTGGACCCCACCCCAACGGGTGGCTACACCTTC. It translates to CASSLDPTPTGGYTF.

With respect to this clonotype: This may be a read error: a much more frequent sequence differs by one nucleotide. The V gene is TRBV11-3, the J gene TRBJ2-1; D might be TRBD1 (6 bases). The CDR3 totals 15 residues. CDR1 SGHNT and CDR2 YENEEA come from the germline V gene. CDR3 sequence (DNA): TGTGCCAGCAGCCTAGGGCAGGGGACATACAATGCGCAGTTCTTC. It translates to CASSLGQGTYNAQFF.

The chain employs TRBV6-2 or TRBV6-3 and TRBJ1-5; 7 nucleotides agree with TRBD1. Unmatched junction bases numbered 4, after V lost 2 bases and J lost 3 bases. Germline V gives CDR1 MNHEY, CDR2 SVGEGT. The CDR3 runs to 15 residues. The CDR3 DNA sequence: TGTGCCAGCAGTTACCGGGACAGCCTCAATCAGCCCCAGCATTTT. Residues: CASSYRDSLNQPQHF.

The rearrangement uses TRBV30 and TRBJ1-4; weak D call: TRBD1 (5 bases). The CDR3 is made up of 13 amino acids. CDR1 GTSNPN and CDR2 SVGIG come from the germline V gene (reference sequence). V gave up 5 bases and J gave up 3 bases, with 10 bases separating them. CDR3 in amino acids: CAWATVSNEKLFF. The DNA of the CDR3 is TGTGCCTGGGCGACAGTCTCTAATGAAAAACTGTTTTTT.

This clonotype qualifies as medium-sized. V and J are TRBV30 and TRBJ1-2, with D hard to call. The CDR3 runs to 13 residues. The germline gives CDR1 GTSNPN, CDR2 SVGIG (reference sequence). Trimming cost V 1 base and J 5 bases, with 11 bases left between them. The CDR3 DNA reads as TGTGCCTGGAGTGCGTTACTAGGTTATGGCTACACCTTC. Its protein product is CAWSALLGYGYTF.

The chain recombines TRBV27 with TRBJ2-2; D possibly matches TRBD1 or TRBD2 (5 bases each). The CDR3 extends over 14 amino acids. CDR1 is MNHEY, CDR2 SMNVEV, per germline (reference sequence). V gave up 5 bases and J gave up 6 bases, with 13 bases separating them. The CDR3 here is CASSPSSGPGELFF. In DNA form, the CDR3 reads TGTGCCAGCAGTCCCTCCTCGGGGCCCGGGGAGCTGTTTTTT.

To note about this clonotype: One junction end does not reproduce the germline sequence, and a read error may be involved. In nucleotides, the CDR3 is TGTGCCAGCAGCTTAGATTTATCAGGGAGCAATTCACTCCTCCACTTT. This encodes CASSLDLSGSNSLLHF. The gene calls are TRBV11-3 and TRBJ1-6; maybe TRBD1 (5 bases). The CDR3 spans 16 residues. The germline V gene encodes CDR1 SGHNT and CDR2 YENEEA.

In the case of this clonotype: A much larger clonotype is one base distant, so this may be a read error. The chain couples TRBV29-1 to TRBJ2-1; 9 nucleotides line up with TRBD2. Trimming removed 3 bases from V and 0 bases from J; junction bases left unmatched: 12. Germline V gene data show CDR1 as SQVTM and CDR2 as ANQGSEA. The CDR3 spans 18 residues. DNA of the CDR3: TGCAGCGTTGATGAGACTAGCGGAGGGTCGGGCTCCTACAATGAGCAGTTCTTC. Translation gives CSVDETSGGSGSYNEQFF.

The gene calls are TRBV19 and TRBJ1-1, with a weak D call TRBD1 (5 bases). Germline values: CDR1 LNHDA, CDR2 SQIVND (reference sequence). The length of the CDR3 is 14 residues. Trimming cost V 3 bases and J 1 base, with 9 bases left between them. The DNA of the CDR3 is TGTGCCAGTAGTATCCCGGGACCGAACACTGAAGCTTTCTTT. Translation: CASSIPGPNTEAFF.

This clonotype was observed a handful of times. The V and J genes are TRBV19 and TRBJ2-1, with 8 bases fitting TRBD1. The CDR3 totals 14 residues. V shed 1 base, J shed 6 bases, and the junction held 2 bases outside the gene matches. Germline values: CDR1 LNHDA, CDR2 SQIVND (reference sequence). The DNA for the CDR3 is TGTGCCAGTAGTATAGGGACAGGGATCAATGAGCAGTTCTTC. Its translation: CASSIGTGINEQFF.

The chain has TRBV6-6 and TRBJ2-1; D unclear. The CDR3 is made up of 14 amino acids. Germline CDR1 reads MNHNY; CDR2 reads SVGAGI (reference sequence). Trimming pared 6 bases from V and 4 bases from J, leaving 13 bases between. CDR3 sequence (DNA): TGTGCCAGCAGGCAAGAAGGGCCTTACAATGAGCAGTTCTTC. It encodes CASRQEGPYNEQFF.

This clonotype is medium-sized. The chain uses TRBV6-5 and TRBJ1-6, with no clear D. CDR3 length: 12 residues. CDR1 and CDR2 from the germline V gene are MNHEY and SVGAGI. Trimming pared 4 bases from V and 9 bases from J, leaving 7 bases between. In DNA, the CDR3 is TGTGCCAGCAGTTCAAGGGTTTCACCCCTCCACTTT. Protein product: CASSSRVSPLHF.

The CDR3 region is CASSPDTDTQYF. DNA of the CDR3: TGTGCCAGCTCACCCGACACAGATACGCAGTATTTT. The rearrangement uses TRBV18 and TRBJ2-3; D gene ambiguous. Germline V gene data show CDR1 as KGHSH and CDR2 as LQKENI. This CDR3 region has 12 residues. V was pared by 3 bases and J by 2 bases, with 3 bases between.

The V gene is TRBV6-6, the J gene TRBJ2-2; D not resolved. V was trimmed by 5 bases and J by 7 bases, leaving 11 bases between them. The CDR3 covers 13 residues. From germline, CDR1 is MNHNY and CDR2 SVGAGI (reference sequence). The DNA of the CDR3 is TGTGCCAGCAGTCCCAGGTATATCGGGGAGCTGTTTTTT. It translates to CASSPRYIGELFF.

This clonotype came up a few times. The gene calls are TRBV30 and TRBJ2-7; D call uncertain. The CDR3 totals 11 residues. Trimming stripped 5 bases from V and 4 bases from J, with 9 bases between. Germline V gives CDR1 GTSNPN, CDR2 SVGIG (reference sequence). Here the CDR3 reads CAWHRRYEQYF. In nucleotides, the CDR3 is TGTGCCTGGCACCGACGGTACGAGCAGTACTTC.

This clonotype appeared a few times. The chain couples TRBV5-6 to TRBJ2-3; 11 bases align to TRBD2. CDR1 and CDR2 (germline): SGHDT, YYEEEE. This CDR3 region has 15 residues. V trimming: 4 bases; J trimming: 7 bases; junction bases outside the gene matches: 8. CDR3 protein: CASSRLAGGRNTQYF. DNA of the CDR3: TGTGCCAGCAGCCGTCTAGCGGGAGGAAGGAATACGCAGTATTTT.

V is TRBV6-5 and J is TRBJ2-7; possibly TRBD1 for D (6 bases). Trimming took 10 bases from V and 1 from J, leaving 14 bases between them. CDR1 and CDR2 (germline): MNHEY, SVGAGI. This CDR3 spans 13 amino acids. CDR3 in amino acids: CAIRGDQSYEQYF. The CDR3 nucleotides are TGTGCCATCAGGGGTGACCAATCCTACGAGCAGTACTTC.